The entry that follows covers one T cell receptor beta chain sequence. This sample was included in a study of control samples from healthy donors and cancer patients. Produced via immunoSEQ multiplex PCR; TCRdb's table is partial and in-frame only. The table has more than 100,000 clones, 91% seen once. The specimen was blood. The sequence was collected from a man aged 18-30 years in good health.

The CDR3 DNA reads TGTGCCAGCAGCTTGGGTGGGAAGAGCTCCTACGAGCAGTACTTC. It specifies CASSLGGKSSYEQYF. The chain combines TRBV5-5 with TRBJ2-7, with unresolved D. Per the germline V gene, CDR1 is SGHKS and CDR2 is YYEKEE (reference sequence). V was trimmed by 0 bases and J by 0 bases, leaving 10 bases between them. The CDR3 has 15 residues.